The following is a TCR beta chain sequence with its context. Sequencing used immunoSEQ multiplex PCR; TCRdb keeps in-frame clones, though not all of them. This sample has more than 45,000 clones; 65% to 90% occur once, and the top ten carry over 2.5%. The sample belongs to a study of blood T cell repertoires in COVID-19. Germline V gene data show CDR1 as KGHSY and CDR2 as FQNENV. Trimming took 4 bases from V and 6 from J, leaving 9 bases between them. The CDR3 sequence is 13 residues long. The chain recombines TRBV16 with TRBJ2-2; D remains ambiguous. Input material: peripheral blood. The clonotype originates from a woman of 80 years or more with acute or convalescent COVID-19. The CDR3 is CASSPQSAGELFF. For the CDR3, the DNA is TGTGCCAGCAGCCCACAGTCGGCCGGGGAGCTGTTTTTT. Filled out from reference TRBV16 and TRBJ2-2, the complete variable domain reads GEEVAQTPKHLVRGEGQKAKLYCAPIKGHSYVFWYQQVLKNEFKFLISFQNENVFDETGMPKERFSAKCLPNSPCSLEIQATKLEDSAVYFCASSPQSAGELFFGEGSRLTVL.